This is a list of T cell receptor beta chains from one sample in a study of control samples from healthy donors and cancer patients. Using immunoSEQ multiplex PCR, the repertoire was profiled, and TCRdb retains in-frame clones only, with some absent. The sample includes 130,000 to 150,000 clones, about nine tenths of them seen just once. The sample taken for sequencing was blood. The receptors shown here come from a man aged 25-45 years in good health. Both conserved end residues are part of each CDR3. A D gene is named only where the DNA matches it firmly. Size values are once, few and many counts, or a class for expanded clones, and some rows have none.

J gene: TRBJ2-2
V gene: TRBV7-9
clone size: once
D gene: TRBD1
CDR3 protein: CASSSRTGGKTGELFF

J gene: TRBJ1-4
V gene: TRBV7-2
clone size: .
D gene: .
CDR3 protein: CASTPSAGNEKLFF

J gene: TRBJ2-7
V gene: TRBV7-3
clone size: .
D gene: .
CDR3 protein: CASSSVWGVPSYEQYF

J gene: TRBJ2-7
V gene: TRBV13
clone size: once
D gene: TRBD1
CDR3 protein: CASSSTGQGWYEQYF

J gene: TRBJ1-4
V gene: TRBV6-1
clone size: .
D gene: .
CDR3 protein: CASSELDQWVEEKLFF

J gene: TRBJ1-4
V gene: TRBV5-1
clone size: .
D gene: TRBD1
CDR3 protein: CASRTQTGVNEKLFF

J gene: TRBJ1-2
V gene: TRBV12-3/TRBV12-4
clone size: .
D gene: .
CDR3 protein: CASSLGGLSGYTF

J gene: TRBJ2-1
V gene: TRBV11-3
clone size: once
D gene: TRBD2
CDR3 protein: CASSSGTSASEQFF

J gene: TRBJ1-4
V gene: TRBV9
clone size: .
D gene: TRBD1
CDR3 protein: CASSGRDRDARGEKLFF

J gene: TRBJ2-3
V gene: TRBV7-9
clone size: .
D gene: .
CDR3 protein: CASSRTRDTQYF

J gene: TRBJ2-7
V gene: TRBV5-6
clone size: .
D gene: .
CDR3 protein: CATNRANYEQYF

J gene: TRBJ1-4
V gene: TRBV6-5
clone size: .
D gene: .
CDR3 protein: CASMSSAWNEKLFF

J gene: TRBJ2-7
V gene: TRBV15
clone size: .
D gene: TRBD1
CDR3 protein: CATSDPGQPRVPYEQYF

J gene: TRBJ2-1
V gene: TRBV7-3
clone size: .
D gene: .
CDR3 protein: CASSPTPGLPEQFF

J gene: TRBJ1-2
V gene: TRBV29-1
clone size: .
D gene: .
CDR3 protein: CSVGTTRGVTGYTF

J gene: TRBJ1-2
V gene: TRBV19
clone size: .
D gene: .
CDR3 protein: CASSILRNYGYTF

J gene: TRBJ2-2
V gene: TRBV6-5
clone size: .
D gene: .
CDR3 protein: CASLPSVGTGELFF

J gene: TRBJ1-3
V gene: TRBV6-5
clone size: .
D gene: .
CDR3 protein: CASSLAGDYGNTIYF

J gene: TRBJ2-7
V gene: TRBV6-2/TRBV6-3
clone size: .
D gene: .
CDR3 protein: CASSYSIHEQYF

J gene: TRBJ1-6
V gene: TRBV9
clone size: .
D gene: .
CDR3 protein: CASSAVGRDYNSPLHF

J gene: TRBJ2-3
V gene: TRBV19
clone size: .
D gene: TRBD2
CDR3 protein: CASTTAGLPTDTQYF

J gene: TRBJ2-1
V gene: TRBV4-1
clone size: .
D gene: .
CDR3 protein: CASSFAEYNEQFF

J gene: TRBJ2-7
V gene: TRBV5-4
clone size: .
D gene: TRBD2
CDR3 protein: CASSPSGGSYEQYF

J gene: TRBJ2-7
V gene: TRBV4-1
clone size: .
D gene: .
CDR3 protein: CASSPQDVGLIAYEQYF

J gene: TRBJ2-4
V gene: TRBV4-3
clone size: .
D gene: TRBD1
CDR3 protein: CASSQPGQGGDIQYF

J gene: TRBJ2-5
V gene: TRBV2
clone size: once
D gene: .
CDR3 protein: CASSVYREETQYF

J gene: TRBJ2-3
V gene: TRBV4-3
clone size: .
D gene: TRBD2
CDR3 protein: CASSQDTASGSTDTQYF

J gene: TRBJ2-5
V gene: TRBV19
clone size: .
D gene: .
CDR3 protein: CASSSPSQGGQETQYF

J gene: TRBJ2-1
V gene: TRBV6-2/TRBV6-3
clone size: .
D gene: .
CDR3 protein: CASSYAGLYNEQFF

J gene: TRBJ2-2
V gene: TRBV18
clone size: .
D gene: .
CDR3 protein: CASSPPIGSNTGELFF

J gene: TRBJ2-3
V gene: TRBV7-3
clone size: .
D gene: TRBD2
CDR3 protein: CASSLAGAGTDTQYF

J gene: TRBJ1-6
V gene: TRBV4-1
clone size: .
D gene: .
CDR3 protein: CASSQTGKSSYNSPLHF

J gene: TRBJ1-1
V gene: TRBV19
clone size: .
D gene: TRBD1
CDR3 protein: CASSINAGGTEAFF

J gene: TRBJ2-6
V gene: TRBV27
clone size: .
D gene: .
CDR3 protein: CASSWVGGFGANVLTF

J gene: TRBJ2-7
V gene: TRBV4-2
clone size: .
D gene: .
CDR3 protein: CASSQSYRDEQYF

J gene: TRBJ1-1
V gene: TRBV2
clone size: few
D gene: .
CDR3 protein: CATLLDAEAFF

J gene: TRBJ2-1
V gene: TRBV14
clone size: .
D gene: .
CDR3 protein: CATSRIGNLLSEQFF

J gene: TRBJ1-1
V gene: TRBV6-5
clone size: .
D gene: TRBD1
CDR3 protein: CASSWGQGTTEAFF

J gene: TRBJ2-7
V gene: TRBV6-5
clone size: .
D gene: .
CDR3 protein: CASSPERYEQYF

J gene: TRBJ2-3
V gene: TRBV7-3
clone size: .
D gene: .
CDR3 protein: CASSSIPTSTDTQYF

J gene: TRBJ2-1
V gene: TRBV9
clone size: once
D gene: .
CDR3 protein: CASSEPLSGGVTYNKQFF